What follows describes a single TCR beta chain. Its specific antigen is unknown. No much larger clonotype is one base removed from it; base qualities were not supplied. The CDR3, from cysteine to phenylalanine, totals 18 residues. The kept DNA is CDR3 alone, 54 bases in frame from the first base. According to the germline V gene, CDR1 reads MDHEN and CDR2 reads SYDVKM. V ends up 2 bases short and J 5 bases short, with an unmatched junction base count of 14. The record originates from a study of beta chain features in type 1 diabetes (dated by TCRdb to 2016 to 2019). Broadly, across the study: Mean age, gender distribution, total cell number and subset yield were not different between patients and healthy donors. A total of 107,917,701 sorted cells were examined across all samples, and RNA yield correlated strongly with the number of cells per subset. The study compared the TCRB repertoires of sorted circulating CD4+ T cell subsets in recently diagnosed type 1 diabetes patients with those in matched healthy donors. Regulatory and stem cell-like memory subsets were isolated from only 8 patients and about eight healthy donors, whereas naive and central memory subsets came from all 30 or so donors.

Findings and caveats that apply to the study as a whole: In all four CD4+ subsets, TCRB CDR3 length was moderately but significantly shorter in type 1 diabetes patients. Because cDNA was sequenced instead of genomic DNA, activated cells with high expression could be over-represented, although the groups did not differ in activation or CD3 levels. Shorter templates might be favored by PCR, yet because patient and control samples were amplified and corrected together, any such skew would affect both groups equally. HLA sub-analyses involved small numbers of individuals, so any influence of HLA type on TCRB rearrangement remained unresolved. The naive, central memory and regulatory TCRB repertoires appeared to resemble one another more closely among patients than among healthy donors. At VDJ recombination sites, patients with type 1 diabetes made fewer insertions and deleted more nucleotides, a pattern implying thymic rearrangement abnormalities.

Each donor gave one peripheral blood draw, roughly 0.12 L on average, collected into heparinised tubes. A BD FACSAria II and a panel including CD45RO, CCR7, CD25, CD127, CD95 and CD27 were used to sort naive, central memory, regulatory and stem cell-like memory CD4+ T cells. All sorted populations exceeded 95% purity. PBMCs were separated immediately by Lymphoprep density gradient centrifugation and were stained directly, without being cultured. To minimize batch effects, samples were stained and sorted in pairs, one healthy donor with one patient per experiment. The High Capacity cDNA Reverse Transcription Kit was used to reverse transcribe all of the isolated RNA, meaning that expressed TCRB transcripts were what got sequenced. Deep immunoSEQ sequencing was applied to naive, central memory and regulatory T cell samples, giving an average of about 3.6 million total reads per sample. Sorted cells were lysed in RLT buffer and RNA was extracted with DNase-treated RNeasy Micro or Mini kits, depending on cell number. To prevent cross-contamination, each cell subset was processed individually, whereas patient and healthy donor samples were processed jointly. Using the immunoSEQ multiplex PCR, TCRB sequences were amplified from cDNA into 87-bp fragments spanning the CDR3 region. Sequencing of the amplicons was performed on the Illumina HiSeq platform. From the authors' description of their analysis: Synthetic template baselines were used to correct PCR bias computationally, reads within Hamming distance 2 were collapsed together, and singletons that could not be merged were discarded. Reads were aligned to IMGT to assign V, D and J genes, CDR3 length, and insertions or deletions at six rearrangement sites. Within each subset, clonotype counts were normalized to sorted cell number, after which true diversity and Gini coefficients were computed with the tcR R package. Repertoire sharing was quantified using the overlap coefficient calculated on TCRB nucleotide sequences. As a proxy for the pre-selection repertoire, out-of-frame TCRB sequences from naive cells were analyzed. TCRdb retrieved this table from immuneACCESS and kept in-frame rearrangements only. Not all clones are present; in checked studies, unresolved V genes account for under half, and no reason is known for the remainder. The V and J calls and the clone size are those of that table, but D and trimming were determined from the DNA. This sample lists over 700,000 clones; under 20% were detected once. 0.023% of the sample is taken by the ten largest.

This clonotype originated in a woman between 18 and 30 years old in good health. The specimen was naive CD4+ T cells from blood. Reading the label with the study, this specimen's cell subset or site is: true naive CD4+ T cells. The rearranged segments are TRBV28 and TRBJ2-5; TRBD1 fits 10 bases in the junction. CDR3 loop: CASSLGGWGTGAWETQYF. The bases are TGTGCCAGCAGTTTAGGAGGCTGGGGGACAGGGGCGTGGGAGACCCAGTACTTC.